This record looks at one T cell receptor beta chain sequence and its context. Using immunoSEQ multiplex PCR, the repertoire was profiled, and TCRdb retains in-frame clones only, with some absent. The table has approximately 500,000 clones, about 96% seen once. The data were obtained in a study of shared clonotypes between healthy human individuals. The sequence came from a woman in her 30s in good health. Material for sequencing was naive CD4+ T cells sorted from blood. Subset: CD45RA+ positively selected.

The CDR3 is CASSLNLGTDTQYF. CDR3 coding DNA: TGTGCCAGCAGCTTAAACCTGGGGACAGATACGCAGTATTTT. This chain connects TRBV7-3 to TRBJ2-3; D not resolved. In germline, CDR1 is SGHTA, CDR2 FQGTGA. V gave up 1 base and J gave up 3 bases, with 8 bases separating them. This CDR3 comprises 14 residues.